One and the same sample provided the 18 T cell receptor beta chains below, sequenced in a study of blood T cell repertoires in COVID-19. Clones were read by immunoSEQ multiplex PCR, and TCRdb kept only the in-frame ones, dropping some. Of around 140,000 clones in the sample, about 75% were seen once. The sequencing sample was made of PBMCs or T cells enriched from blood (not recorded which). The receptor source for this set is a woman aged 45-65 years who had recovered from COVID-19.

The chain couples TRBV11-2 to TRBJ1-5; TRBD1 matches at 8 bases. The germline CDR1 and CDR2 sequences are SGHAT and FQNNGV. The V segment lost 3 bases and the J segment 2 bases; nucleotides outside the gene matches: 6. This CDR3 has 16 residues. In DNA form, the CDR3 reads TGTGCCAGCAGCTTTTGGACAGGGTCTGGCAATCAGCCCCAGCATTTT. Translated: CASSFWTGSGNQPQHF.

The CDR3 region has the DNA TGTGCCAGCAGCGAGAGGACAGTCGACTATGGCTACACCTTC. It specifies CASSERTVDYGYTF. V gene TRBV9 combines with J gene TRBJ1-2, with D possibly matching TRBD1 (6 bases). CDR1 is SGDLS, CDR2 YYNGEE, per germline. Trimming removed 3 bases at V and 3 bases at J, with 12 bases between. The CDR3 covers 14 residues.

The rearrangement links TRBV11-3 to TRBJ2-3; maybe TRBD2 (6 bases). From germline, CDR1 is SGHNT and CDR2 YENEEA. V was shortened by 4 bases and J by 0 bases, with 11 bases between the two germline ends. The CDR3 has 15 amino acids. This CDR3 reads CASSSRGTSTDTQYF. Here the CDR3 DNA reads TGTGCCAGCAGCTCACGCGGGACTAGCACAGATACGCAGTATTTT. Full variable domain (missing parts from reference TRBV11-3 and TRBJ2-3): EAGVVQSPRYKIIEKKQPVAFWCNPISGHNTLYWYLQNLGQGPELLIRYENEEAVDDSQLPKDRFSAERLKGVDSTLKIQPAELGDSAVYLCASSSRGTSTDTQYFGPGTRLTVL.

The chain joins TRBV5-4 to TRBJ2-1, with 14 bases fitting TRBD2. Germline V lookup: CDR1 SGHNT, CDR2 YYREEE (reference sequence). The CDR3 length is 17 residues. After removal of 4 bases from V and 0 bases from J, the junction contained 3 bases not matched to a gene. CDR3 protein: CASSGGTSGSSYNEQFF. For the CDR3, the DNA is TGTGCCAGCAGCGGCGGGACTAGCGGGAGCTCCTACAATGAGCAGTTCTTC.

The chain couples TRBV20-1 to TRBJ2-7, with D possibly TRBD1 on 6 matching bases. Trimming stripped 3 bases from V and 3 bases from J, with 15 bases between. The CDR3 sequence is 14 residues long. Per germline, CDR1 DFQATT and CDR2 SNEGSKA (reference sequence). The CDR3 reads CSASSGQGGYEQYF. The CDR3 bases are TGCAGTGCTAGTTCTGGACAAGGGGGCTACGAGCAGTACTTC.

This clone has a handful of counts. The chain joins TRBV5-1 to TRBJ2-2; tentative D call: TRBD2 (6 bases). V shed 4 bases and J shed 1 base, with 8 bases lying between them. Germline V gene lookup returns CDR1 SGHRS and CDR2 YFSETQ. The CDR3 extends over 14 amino acids. CDR3 DNA sequence: TGCGCCAGCAGCGGGAGGTTGAACACCGGGGAGCTGTTTTTT. Translating it yields CASSGRLNTGELFF. The full variable domain, in which reference TRBV5-1 and TRBJ2-2 provide the parts outside the CDR3, is KAGVTQTPRYLIKTRGQQVTLSCSPISGHRSVSWYQQTPGQGLQFLFEYFSETQRNKGNFPGRFSGRQFSNSRSEMNVSTLELGDSALYLCASSGRLNTGELFFGEGSRLTVL.

The V call is TRBV5-1, the J call TRBJ2-2, with 9 bases matching TRBD1. The V gene end was trimmed by 4 bases and the J gene end by 7 bases; junction bases not matched to a gene: 11. CDR1 is SGHRS, CDR2 YFSETQ, per germline. There are 16 residues in the CDR3. Here the CDR3 DNA reads TGCGCCAGCAGCCCCTCGTGGGACAGGGTACGCGGGGAGCTGTTTTTT. Its translation is CASSPSWDRVRGELFF.

This clone appeared once. This chain uses TRBV3-1 (or the pseudogene TRBV3-2) with TRBJ2-5; 11 bases map to TRBD2. The V gene's germline CDR1 is LGHDT and CDR2 YNNKEL (reference sequence). The CDR3 contains 17 residues. V lost 4 bases, J lost 4 bases, and 11 bases stayed unmatched. The CDR3 bases are TGTGCCAGCAGCCGGATAGCGGGAGGGCCCTCGAGAGAGACCCAGTACTTC. Translation: CASSRIAGGPSRETQYF.

The rearrangement links TRBV2 to TRBJ1-3, with a possible D match to TRBD1 (5 bases). CDR1 SNHLY and CDR2 FYNNEI come from the germline V gene. V was cut by 0 bases and J by 2 bases, with 17 bases left in between. The CDR3 contains 18 residues. The CDR3 region has the DNA TGTGCCAGCAGTGAAGCCAGGGTGTGGAGAGGAGCTGGAAACACCATATATTTT. It is translated as CASSEARVWRGAGNTIYF.

This clone was picked up one time. The chain uses TRBV4-1 and TRBJ2-4, with D perhaps matching TRBD2 (5 bases). CDR3 length equals 14 residues. The ends were cut back, 4 bases at V and 6 bases at J, with 13 bases in the middle. Germline V gene sequence: CDR1 MGHRA, CDR2 YSYEKL. CDR3 sequence: CASSRERAGNIQYF. For the CDR3, the DNA is TGCGCCAGCAGCCGCGAGAGGGCGGGAAACATTCAGTACTTC.

The chain carries TRBV28 and TRBJ2-1; TRBD2 aligns across 8 bases. CDR3 length: 15 amino acids. The germline gives CDR1 MDHEN, CDR2 SYDVKM. Trimming removed 3 bases from V and 2 bases from J; junction bases left unmatched: 3. The CDR3 DNA sequence: TGTGCCAGCAGTTTTCTAGCGGGTACCTACAATGAGCAGTTCTTC. Translated: CASSFLAGTYNEQFF.

The V call is TRBV28, the J call TRBJ2-1; a possible D gene is TRBD2 (6 bases). This CDR3 spans 14 amino acids. With 5 bases removed from V and 6 bases from J, the gap between germline ends came to 14 bases. Per the germline V gene, CDR1 is MDHEN and CDR2 is SYDVKM. Here the CDR3 reads CASSGGTRRNEQFF. CDR3 nucleotide sequence: TGTGCCAGCAGTGGGGGGACGCGTCGCAATGAGCAGTTCTTC.

The chain couples TRBV11-3 to TRBJ2-5; TRBD1 matches 7 bases. V shed 0 bases and J 0 bases; nucleotides not matched to a gene: 7. The CDR3 consists of 17 residues. CDR1 and CDR2 (germline): SGHNT, YENEEA. The CDR3 spells CASSLDRGGQYQETQYF. In DNA form, the CDR3 reads TGTGCCAGCAGCTTAGATCGAGGGGGCCAGTACCAAGAGACCCAGTACTTC. The full variable domain, in which reference TRBV11-3 and TRBJ2-5 provide the parts outside the CDR3, is EAGVVQSPRYKIIEKKQPVAFWCNPISGHNTLYWYLQNLGQGPELLIRYENEEAVDDSQLPKDRFSAERLKGVDSTLKIQPAELGDSAVYLCASSLDRGGQYQETQYFGPGTRLLVL.

There are a few counts of this clone. V is TRBV2 and J is TRBJ1-6; 8 positions match TRBD1. Germline V gives CDR1 SNHLY, CDR2 FYNNEI. This CDR3 contains 16 residues. Germline trimming cut 5 bases from V and 17 bases from J; bases unmatched to any gene: 20. The CDR3 loop is CASSFGRGLGISRIHF. CDR3 bases: TGTGCCAGCAGTTTCGGCAGGGGGCTTGGAATTTCGCGGATCCACTTT.

The chain combines TRBV11-2 with TRBJ1-2; 12 bases agree with TRBD1. The trim removed 5 bases at V and 5 bases at J, leaving 12 bases unmatched. This CDR3 has 17 residues. The germline V gene encodes CDR1 SGHAT and CDR2 FQNNGV. CDR3 sequence reads: CASSHISGTGGGYGYTF. CDR3 sequence (DNA): TGTGCCAGCAGCCACATCTCCGGGACAGGGGGCGGGTATGGCTACACCTTC.

The chain has TRBV7-9 and TRBJ2-2; D is possibly TRBD2 (7 bases). The germline V gene has CDR1 SEHNR and CDR2 FQNEAQ (reference sequence). V lost 4 bases to trimming and J lost 7 bases, with 16 bases between them. The CDR3 contains 15 residues. CDR3 region: CASSSSQGRGGELFF. Here the CDR3 DNA reads TGTGCCAGCAGCTCCTCCCAGGGGAGGGGCGGGGAGCTGTTTTTT.

There are a few counts of this clone. V gene TRBV5-1 combines with J gene TRBJ2-2; 9 nucleotides line up with TRBD1. This CDR3 spans 16 amino acids. V lost 4 bases to trimming and J lost 5 bases; unmatched junction nucleotides: 9. Germline values: CDR1 SGHRS, CDR2 YFSETQ. The DNA for the CDR3 is TGCGCCAGCAGCCCGGAAGGGACAGGGAGGACCGGGGAGCTGTTTTTT. Translating gives CASSPEGTGRTGELFF.

Notes on this clone: Other nucleotide sequences in the sample specify the same CDR3. The chain uses TRBV7-9 and TRBJ2-3, with 7 nucleotides matching TRBD2. Looked up from germline, CDR1 is SEHNR and CDR2 is FQNEAQ (reference sequence). V lost 0 bases to trimming and J lost 1 base; unmatched junction nucleotides: 1. This CDR3 region has 15 residues. Here the CDR3 DNA reads TGTGCCAGCAGCTTAGCTGGACTAGGCACAGATACGCAGTATTTT. The encoded protein is CASSLAGLGTDTQYF.